Presented here are 24 T cell receptor beta chains from one specimen sequenced in a study of blood T cell repertoires in COVID-19. Sequenced by immunoSEQ multiplex PCR; TCRdb stores in-frame clones only, minus some. This sample has about 260,000 clones; 75% to 90% occur once, and the top ten carry less than 10%. Sequencing was carried out using peripheral blood. These receptors originate from a human donor in a cohort sampled during active COVID-19.

This clone was counted a single time. This chain's CDR3 is CASSFYRSSGTVHEQYF. The CDR3 coding sequence is TGTGCCAGCAGCTTCTATCGCTCCTCCGGGACTGTCCACGAGCAGTACTTC. V is TRBV7-9 and J is TRBJ2-7; possibly TRBD2 for D (6 bases). CDR1 and CDR2 (germline): SEHNR, FQNEAQ (reference sequence). The CDR3 length is 17 residues. The V and J ends lost 3 bases and 5 bases respectively, with 23 bases between them. Drawing the rest from reference TRBV7-9 and TRBJ2-7, the complete variable domain is DTGVSQNPRHKITKRGQNVTFRCDPISEHNRLYWYRQTLGQGPEFLTYFQNEAQLEKSRLLSDRFSAERPKGSFSTLEIQRTEQGDSAMYLCASSFYRSSGTVHEQYFGPGTRLTVT.

This sequence joins TRBV14 and TRBJ1-3, with D maybe TRBD1 (5 bases). The CDR3 consists of 15 residues. The germline V gene has CDR1 SGHDN and CDR2 FVKESK. Trimming took off 4 bases at V and 4 bases at J, with 14 bases between the two ends. The CDR3 spells CASSLTRVRGNTIYF. CDR3 DNA: TGTGCCAGCAGCCTCACCAGGGTGAGAGGAAACACCATATATTTT.

The chain carries TRBV4-1 and TRBJ1-1; D ambiguous. Trimming stripped 4 bases from V and 3 bases from J, with 12 bases between. The CDR3 loop spans 14 amino acids. CDR1 and CDR2 (germline): MGHRA, YSYEKL. The CDR3 DNA reads as TGCGCCAGCAGCCGGGTCGAGGGTGACACTGAAGCTTTCTTT. Its protein is CASSRVEGDTEAFF.

The chain links TRBV5-8 to TRBJ1-5, with 9 bases that match TRBD1. With V trimmed by 4 bases and J by 6 bases, 8 bases remained unmatched. The CDR3 is 15 amino acids. Germline assignment: CDR1 SGHTS and CDR2 YDEGEE. CDR3 in amino acids: CASSAGDRVGQPQHF. In DNA form, the CDR3 reads TGTGCCAGCAGCGCCGGGGACAGGGTGGGTCAGCCCCAGCATTTT.

The chain has TRBV11-2 and TRBJ2-3, with D possibly being TRBD2 (6 bases). In germline, CDR1 is SGHAT, CDR2 FQNNGV. The CDR3 runs 11 residues. Trimming stripped 3 bases from V and 8 bases from J, with 6 bases between. The CDR3 loop is CASSLGGTQYF. The CDR3 DNA follows: TGTGCCAGCAGCTTGGGGGGTACGCAGTATTTT.

The V and J genes are TRBV19 and TRBJ2-7, with D perhaps matching TRBD1 (5 bases). In germline, CDR1 is LNHDA, CDR2 SQIVND (reference sequence). Trimming took off 5 bases at V and 6 bases at J, with 14 bases between the two ends. The CDR3 sequence is 13 residues long. CDR3 in DNA: TGTGCCAGTAGTTCTTACAGGACCTCCGAGCAGTACTTC. Amino acids: CASSSYRTSEQYF.

This clone was seen only once. The chain carries TRBV5-6 and TRBJ2-1; tentatively, D is TRBD2 (5 bases). The CDR3 contains 14 residues. Trimming took 1 base from V and 3 from J, leaving 8 bases between them. CDR1 is SGHDT, CDR2 YYEEEE, per germline. The CDR3 nucleotides read TGTGCCAGCAGCTTGCTCCGGGACTACAATGAGCAGTTCTTC. It is translated as CASSLLRDYNEQFF.

This chain uses TRBV18 with TRBJ1-6; a possible D gene is TRBD1 (6 bases). V was pared by 3 bases and J by 1 base, with 13 bases between. The V gene's germline CDR1 is KGHSH and CDR2 LQKENI. The CDR3 contains 17 residues. CDR3 sequence reads: CASSPTGFGSYNSPLHF. The CDR3, as DNA: TGTGCCAGCTCACCCACAGGGTTCGGTTCCTATAATTCACCCCTCCACTTT.

The chain is built from TRBV7-3 and TRBJ2-7, with TRBD2 matching 8 bases. The junction had 6 bases not matched to a gene; V was cut back by 5 bases and J by 3 bases. The CDR3 loop spans 14 amino acids. CDR1 is SGHTA, CDR2 FQGTGA, per germline. CDR3 residues: CASSPTSGSYEQYF. The DNA of the CDR3 is TGTGCCAGCAGCCCCACTAGCGGAAGCTACGAGCAGTACTTC.

CDR3 region: CAGKNTGGGRNTEAFF. The CDR3 DNA follows: TGTGCCGGAAAGAACACAGGGGGAGGGAGGAACACTGAAGCTTTCTTT. The rearrangement links TRBV28 to TRBJ1-1, with 8 positions matching TRBD1. Germline V lookup: CDR1 MDHEN, CDR2 SYDVKM. V lost 11 bases, J lost 1 base, and 15 bases stayed unmatched. CDR3 length equals 16 residues.

The V and J genes are TRBV10-2 and TRBJ1-1, with TRBD1 matching 8 bases. CDR3 length: 15 amino acids. V was clipped by 6 bases and J by 2 bases; unmatched bases: 8. In germline, CDR1 is WSHSY, CDR2 SAAADI. The CDR3 sequence: CASRHSGQDNTEAFF. The CDR3 DNA reads TGCGCCAGCAGACACTCGGGACAGGACAACACTGAAGCTTTCTTT.

This chain links TRBV19 with TRBJ2-1, with unresolved D. Germline V lookup: CDR1 LNHDA, CDR2 SQIVND (reference sequence). The CDR3 covers 15 residues. The V and J ends lost 1 base and 5 bases respectively, with 12 bases between them. CDR3 loop: CASSIARKGNNEQFF. CDR3 nucleotide sequence: TGTGCCAGTAGTATAGCCAGGAAAGGCAACAATGAGCAGTTCTTC.

The chain employs TRBV3-1 (or the pseudogene TRBV3-2) and TRBJ2-7; 8 bases agree with TRBD2. The germline gives CDR1 LGHDT, CDR2 YNNKEL (reference sequence). The ends lost 1 base at V and 5 bases at J; junction bases unmatched: 10. This CDR3 region has 16 residues. CDR3 bases: TGTGCCAGCAGCCAAGTGGATCGCGGGAGGCCCCACGAGCAGTACTTC. This sequence encodes CASSQVDRGRPHEQYF.

J is TRBJ2-4 and V is TRBV20-1, with 7 bases aligning to TRBD1. The CDR3 runs 15 residues. Trimming cost V 3 bases and J 3 bases; bases outside gene matches: 8. Germline V gene lookup returns CDR1 DFQATT and CDR2 SNEGSKA (reference sequence). The CDR3, as DNA: TGCAGTGCTAGTCAGACAGGGATAAACAAAAACATTCAGTACTTC. Protein product: CSASQTGINKNIQYF.

V and J are TRBV9 and TRBJ2-3; TRBD2 agrees at 9 bases. This CDR3 region has 16 residues. CDR1 is SGDLS and CDR2 is YYNGEE in the germline V gene. V shed 0 bases and J 3 bases; nucleotides not matched to a gene: 5. The CDR3 region is CASSVAAGGPTDTQYF. The CDR3 DNA reads as TGTGCCAGCAGCGTAGCGGCGGGAGGGCCGACAGATACGCAGTATTTT. Full variable domain (outside the CDR3, taken from reference TRBV9 and TRBJ2-3): DSGVTQTPKHLITATGQRVTLRCSPRSGDLSVYWYQQSLDQGLQFLIQYYNGEERAKGNILERFSAQQFPDLHSELNLSSLELGDSALYFCASSVAAGGPTDTQYFGPGTRLTVL.

The rearrangement joins TRBV4-3 to TRBJ1-1, with TRBD1 identical over 12 bases. The germline gives CDR1 LGHNA, CDR2 YSLEER. The CDR3 contains 16 residues. V lost 2 bases, J lost 1 base, and 2 bases stayed unmatched. Here the CDR3 DNA reads TGCGCCAGCAGCCAAAGGGGACAGGGGGCGAACACTGAAGCTTTCTTT. It yields the protein CASSQRGQGANTEAFF.

The chain has TRBV6-5 and TRBJ1-6, with 9 bases matching TRBD1. CDR1 is MNHEY and CDR2 is SVGAGI in the germline V gene. The ends lost 6 bases at V and 5 bases at J; junction bases unmatched: 5. This CDR3 spans 15 amino acids. For the CDR3, the DNA is TGTGCCAGCAGACGAAGGACAGGGGATAATTCACCCCTCCACTTT. Translated, it gives CASRRRTGDNSPLHF.

This clone was found a few times. The rearrangement uses TRBV15 and TRBJ1-5; D uncertain. V was pared by 2 bases and J by 6 bases, with 8 bases between. The germline V gene encodes CDR1 LNHNV and CDR2 YYDKDF (reference sequence). The length of the CDR3 is 13 residues. For the CDR3, the DNA is TGTGCCACCAGCAGATCTGCGAGTCAGCCCCAGCATTTT. Encoded protein: CATSRSASQPQHF.

The gene calls are TRBV5-1 and TRBJ2-1; D remains ambiguous. The CDR3 extends over 16 amino acids. Per the germline V gene, CDR1 is SGHRS and CDR2 is YFSETQ. Trimming removed 4 bases at V and 0 bases at J, with 14 bases between. The CDR3 here is CASSPRDWSSYNEQFF. The CDR3 nucleotides are TGCGCCAGCAGCCCAAGAGACTGGAGCTCCTACAATGAGCAGTTCTTC.

The chain couples TRBV27 to TRBJ1-1; 9 bases match TRBD1. From germline, CDR1 is MNHEY and CDR2 SMNVEV (reference sequence). The CDR3 is 16 residues long. Trimming at V came to 5 bases and at J to 8 bases, leaving 15 bases not matched to a gene. The CDR3 nucleotides read TGTGCCAGCAGTCCAAGCCTGGGGACAGGGAAAAAGGAAGCTTTCTTT. It translates to CASSPSLGTGKKEAFF.

A note on this clone: This sample also contains other DNA sequences that code for the same CDR3. The chain recombines TRBV5-1 with TRBJ2-1; 10 bases align to TRBD1. V lost 3 bases, J lost 3 bases, and 3 bases stayed unmatched. Germline CDR1 SGHRS, CDR2 YFSETQ. The CDR3 loop spans 15 amino acids. This CDR3 is CASSSRDRGYNEQFF. The CDR3 DNA sequence: TGCGCCAGCAGCTCCCGGGACAGGGGCTACAATGAGCAGTTCTTC.

A word on this clone: The junction does not match germline at one end; this may be a read error. This chain uses TRBV6-1 with TRBJ1-2; 7 bases map to TRBD1. Per the germline V gene, CDR1 is MNHNS and CDR2 is SASEGT. CDR3 length equals 15 residues. CDR3 sequence (DNA): TGTGCCAGCAGTGAAGTGCAAGACTACCCGGGACAGCAATGGTTC. As protein: CASSEVQDYPGQQWF.

This clone was recorded once. J is TRBJ2-3 and V is TRBV5-1; maybe TRBD2 (6 bases). With 4 bases removed from V and 2 bases from J, the gap between germline ends came to 11 bases. The CDR3 length is 14 residues. CDR1 and CDR2 from the germline V gene are SGHRS and YFSETQ. Here the CDR3 reads CASSPGTVTDTQYF. The CDR3 DNA reads as TGCGCCAGCAGCCCCGGGACTGTCACAGATACGCAGTATTTT.

V usage is TRBV7-2 and J usage is TRBJ1-1; D not certain. Germline CDR1 SGHTA, CDR2 FQGNSA. V shed 0 bases and J shed 7 bases, with 15 bases lying between them. This CDR3 spans 15 amino acids. The CDR3, as DNA: TGTGCCAGCAGCTTAGCGTTCGGGTATCGTGATGAAGCTTTCTTT. Protein sequence: CASSLAFGYRDEAFF.